Listed here are 14 T cell receptor beta chains from one sample, sequenced in a study of CD8 T cells in ankylosing spondylitis. TCRdb used MiXCR to reprocess the 5' RACE reads, holding one entry per CDR3 protein. The repertoire holds under 300,000 distinct CDR3 sequences, with approximately 12% as singletons. Sequencing used blood, either unsorted or a sorted T cell fraction (not recorded which). These receptors all stem from a male donor with ankylosing spondylitis or in good health (not recorded which).

This clonotype was seen a few times. One end of the junction varies from germline; a read error may be responsible. This chain links TRBV20-1 with TRBJ2-2, with 10 bases fitting TRBD2. This CDR3 has 17 amino acids. Germline CDR1 DFQATT, CDR2 SNEGSKA (reference sequence). CDR3 DNA: TGCTGTGCTAGTAAGGCTAGCGGGGGCAGCTACACCGGGGAGCTGTTTTTT. It codes for CCASKASGGSYTGELFF.

This clonotype was recorded at least ten times. This chain links TRBV4-2 with TRBJ2-5; 8 positions agree with TRBD2. Germline CDR1 LGHNA, CDR2 YNFKEQ. After removal of 0 bases from V and 2 bases from J, the junction contained 17 bases not matched to a gene. CDR3 size: 20 residues. CDR3 amino acids: CASSQDLPAGAPRIQETQYF. The DNA for the CDR3 is TGTGCCAGCAGCCAAGATCTACCAGCGGGGGCCCCGAGAATACAAGAGACCCAGTACTTC.

This chain connects TRBV18 to TRBJ2-7; 8 nucleotides agree with TRBD1. Per the germline V gene, CDR1 is KGHSH and CDR2 is LQKENI. V shed 2 bases, J shed 4 bases, and the junction held 7 bases outside the gene matches. This CDR3 comprises 15 residues. This CDR3 is CASSPTQGVTYEQYF. The CDR3 DNA reads TGTGCCAGCTCACCAACACAGGGGGTTACGTACGAGCAGTACTTC.

This clonotype occurred many times. The chain combines TRBV7-8 with TRBJ1-1; D unclear. This CDR3 is 16 amino acids long. CDR1 and CDR2 from the germline V gene are SGHVS and FQNEAQ. V was cut by 5 bases and J by 0 bases, with 16 bases left in between. DNA for the CDR3: TGTGCCAGCAGCCCAAATGAAGGTGACATGAACACTGAAGCTTTCTTT. As protein: CASSPNEGDMNTEAFF.

This clonotype has at least ten counts. CDR3 DNA sequence: TGCGCCAGCAGCTTTAGGGGGGCAAACACTGAAGCTTTCTTT. It yields the protein CASSFRGANTEAFF. The chain joins TRBV5-1 to TRBJ1-1, with D possibly being TRBD1 (6 bases). This CDR3 is built from 14 residues. Trimming removed 2 bases at V and 2 bases at J, with 10 bases between. Per germline, CDR1 SGHRS and CDR2 YFSETQ. The full variable domain, rest sourced from reference TRBV5-1 and TRBJ1-1, is KAGVTQTPRYLIKTRGQQVTLSCSPISGHRSVSWYQQTPGQGLQFLFEYFSETQRNKGNFPGRFSGRQFSNSRSEMNVSTLELGDSALYLCASSFRGANTEAFFGQGTRLTVV.

V is TRBV2 and J is TRBJ2-3, with 8 nucleotides matching TRBD2. V was pared by 3 bases and J by 3 bases, with 5 bases of the junction left unmatched. The germline V gene has CDR1 SNHLY and CDR2 FYNNEI. This CDR3 comprises 15 residues. The CDR3: CASSENSGDTDTQYF. CDR3 DNA sequence: TGTGCCAGCAGTGAGAATAGCGGGGATACAGATACGCAGTATTTT. The full variable domain, rest sourced from reference TRBV2 and TRBJ2-3, is EPEVTQTPSHQVTQMGQEVILRCVPISNHLYFYWYRQILGQKVEFLVSFYNNEISEKSEIFDDQFSVERPDGSNFTLKIRSTKLEDSAMYFCASSENSGDTDTQYFGPGTRLTVL.

In its sample, this clonotype was seen a few times. The chain employs TRBV5-1 and TRBJ2-7, with 8 nucleotides matching TRBD2. Per the germline V gene, CDR1 is SGHRS and CDR2 is YFSETQ. There are 16 residues in the CDR3. V trimming: 0 bases; J trimming: 2 bases; junction bases outside the gene matches: 7. CDR3 coding DNA: TGCGCCAGCAGCTTGGACGGGGGGGACGTTACCTACGAGCAGTACTTC. Its translation: CASSLDGGDVTYEQYF.

The J gene is TRBJ1-2, the V gene TRBV13; 10 bases align to TRBD1. Germline trimming cut 4 bases from V and 6 bases from J; bases unmatched to any gene: 2. Per germline, CDR1 PRHDT and CDR2 FYEKMQ (reference sequence). The CDR3 contains 13 residues. CDR3 loop: CASSSDRGDGYTF. The CDR3 DNA is TGTGCCAGCAGCTCGGACAGGGGGGATGGCTACACCTTC.

The rearrangement joins TRBV27 to TRBJ2-7, with TRBD1 as a possible D gene (7 bases). The germline V gene encodes CDR1 MNHEY and CDR2 SMNVEV (reference sequence). The CDR3 extends over 15 amino acids. V lost 3 bases to trimming and J lost 2 bases, with 14 bases between them. CDR3 sequence reads: CASSLEGAFPYEQYF. CDR3 nucleotides: TGTGCCAGCAGTTTGGAGGGGGCTTTTCCCTACGAGCAGTACTTC.

This clonotype was detected many times. The rearrangement links TRBV29-1 to TRBJ1-1; D is unclear. Germline lookup yields CDR1 SQVTM and CDR2 ANQGSEA. The CDR3 length is 12 residues. Trimming pared 4 bases from V and 0 bases from J, leaving 6 bases between. CDR3 in amino acids: CSVGRLNTEAFF. The CDR3 DNA sequence: TGCAGCGTTGGACGGCTGAACACTGAAGCTTTCTTT.

This clonotype came up many times. V and J are TRBV7-6 and TRBJ2-3, with D possibly TRBD1 on 6 matching bases. The CDR3 runs to 16 residues. CDR1 SGHVS and CDR2 FNYEAQ come from the germline V gene. V lost 4 bases, J lost 1 base, and 15 bases lay in between. The CDR3 here is CASSSNRERGTDTQYF. The CDR3 DNA reads TGTGCCAGCAGCTCCAACAGGGAGAGGGGCACAGATACGCAGTATTTT.

Ten or more counts support this clonotype. The chain couples TRBV20-1 to TRBJ1-5; the D gene is possibly TRBD1 (6 bases). This CDR3 contains 15 residues. The V gene's germline CDR1 is DFQATT and CDR2 SNEGSKA (reference sequence). V was trimmed by 0 bases and J by 5 bases, leaving 14 bases between them. CDR3 sequence: CSARDLRTEYQPQHF. The DNA for the CDR3 is TGCAGTGCTAGAGATCTCCGGACAGAATATCAGCCCCAGCATTTT.

V is TRBV20-1 and J is TRBJ2-1; no clear D. CDR1 DFQATT and CDR2 SNEGSKA come from the germline V gene (reference sequence). Trimming shortened V by 0 bases and J by 8 bases, and 2 bases separated the two germline ends. The CDR3 sequence is 10 residues long. The CDR3 nucleotides read TGCAGTGCTAGAGATCATGAGCAGTTCTTC. Its translation is CSARDHEQFF.

In its sample, this clonotype was seen a few times. The chain has TRBV6-1 and TRBJ1-1; unclear D gene. The germline CDR1 and CDR2 sequences are MNHNS and SASEGT. Trimming shortened V by 4 bases and J by 2 bases, and 14 bases separated the two germline ends. This CDR3 is 15 amino acids long. The DNA of the CDR3 is TGTGCCAGCAGTGGTCCATCTACCGGCAACACTGAAGCTTTCTTT. The encoded protein is CASSGPSTGNTEAFF.